The TCR beta chain described here comes from a study of identical twins. As to this clonotype: The antigen is unknown.

Study results and limitations: Fewer insertions marked abundant cord blood beta clonotypes; young adult naive trended weakly, memory not at all. For out-of-frame beta sequences, excess twin sharing was weaker.

TCRdb reanalysed the 5' RACE reads using MiXCR and keeps one entry per CDR3 protein. Here the sample spans 750,000 to 950,000 distinct CDR3 sequences, 10% to 15% being singletons. This sample was also put to use in a study of yellow fever vaccine responses in identical twins. From that report: Twins' T cell vaccine responses reportedly looked partly convergent, partly personalized.

What was sequenced was PBMCs. The TCR comes from a woman aged 18-29 years in good health.

Here the CDR3 DNA reads TGTGCCAGCAGGAACCGGGACAGGGGGCTTCTATCCTACAATGAGCAGTTCTTC. The encoded protein is CASRNRDRGLLSYNEQFF. The V call is TRBV6-1, the J call TRBJ2-1; 12 positions agree with TRBD1. This CDR3 is 18 amino acids long. CDR1 and CDR2 from the germline V gene are MNHNS and SASEGT. J lost 1 base, V lost 6 bases, and 10 bases had no gene match.